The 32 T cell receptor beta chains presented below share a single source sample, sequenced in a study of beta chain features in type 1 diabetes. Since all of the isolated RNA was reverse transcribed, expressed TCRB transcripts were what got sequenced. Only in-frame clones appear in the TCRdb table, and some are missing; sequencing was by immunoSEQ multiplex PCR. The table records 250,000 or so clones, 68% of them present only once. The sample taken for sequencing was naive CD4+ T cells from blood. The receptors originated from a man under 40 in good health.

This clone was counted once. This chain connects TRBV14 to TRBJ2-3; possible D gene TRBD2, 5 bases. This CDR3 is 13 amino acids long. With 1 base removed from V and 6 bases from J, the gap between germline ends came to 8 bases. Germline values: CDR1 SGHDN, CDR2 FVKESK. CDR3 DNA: TGTGCCAGCAGCCAAGCGGGGTCGGATACGCAGTATTTT. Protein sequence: CASSQAGSDTQYF.

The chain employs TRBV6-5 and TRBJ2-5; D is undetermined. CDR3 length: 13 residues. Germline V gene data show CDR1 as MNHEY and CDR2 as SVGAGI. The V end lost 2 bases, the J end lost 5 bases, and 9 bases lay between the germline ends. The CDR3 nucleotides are TGTGCCAGCAGTTACAAGAGCTGGGAGACCCAGTACTTC. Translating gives CASSYKSWETQYF.

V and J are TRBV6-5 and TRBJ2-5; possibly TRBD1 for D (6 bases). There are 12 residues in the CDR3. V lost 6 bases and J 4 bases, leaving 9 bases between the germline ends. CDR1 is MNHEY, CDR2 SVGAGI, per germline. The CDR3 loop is CASRRGSETQYF. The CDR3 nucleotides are TGTGCCAGCAGGAGGGGGTCAGAGACCCAGTACTTC.

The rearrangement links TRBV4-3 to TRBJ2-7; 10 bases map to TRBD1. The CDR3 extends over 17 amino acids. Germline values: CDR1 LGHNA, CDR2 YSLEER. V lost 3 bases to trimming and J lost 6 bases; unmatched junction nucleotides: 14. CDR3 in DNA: TGCGCCAGCAGCCACCACTCCCCCCGGGACAGGGGCTTCGAGCAGTACTTC. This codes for CASSHHSPRDRGFEQYF.

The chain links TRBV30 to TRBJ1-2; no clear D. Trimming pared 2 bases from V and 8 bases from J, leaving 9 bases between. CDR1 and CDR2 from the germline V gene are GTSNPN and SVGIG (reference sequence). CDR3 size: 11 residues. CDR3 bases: TGTGCCTGGAGTAAGGGTTACGGCTACACCTTC. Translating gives CAWSKGYGYTF. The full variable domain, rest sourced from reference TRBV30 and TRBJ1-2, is SQTIHQWPATLVQPVGSPLSLECTVEGTSNPNLYWYRQAAGRGLQLLFYSVGIGQISSEVPQNLSASRPQDRQFILSSKKLLLSDSGFYLCAWSKGYGYTFGSGTRLTVV.

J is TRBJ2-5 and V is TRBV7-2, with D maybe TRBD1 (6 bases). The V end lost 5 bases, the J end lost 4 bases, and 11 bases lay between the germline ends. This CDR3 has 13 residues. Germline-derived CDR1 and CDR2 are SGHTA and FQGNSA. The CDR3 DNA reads TGTGCCAGCAGCCAAGGACAGAGAGAGACCCAGTACTTC. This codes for CASSQGQRETQYF.

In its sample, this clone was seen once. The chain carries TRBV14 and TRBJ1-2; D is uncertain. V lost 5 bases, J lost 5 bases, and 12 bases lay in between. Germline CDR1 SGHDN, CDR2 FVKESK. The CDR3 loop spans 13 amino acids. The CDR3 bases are TGTGCCAGCAGCTCAAGAGCGGTTTATGGCTACACCTTC. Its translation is CASSSRAVYGYTF.

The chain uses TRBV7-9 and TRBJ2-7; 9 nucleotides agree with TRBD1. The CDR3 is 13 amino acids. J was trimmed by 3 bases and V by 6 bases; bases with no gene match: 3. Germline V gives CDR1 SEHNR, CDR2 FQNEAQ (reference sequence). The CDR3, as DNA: TGTGCCAGCAGTCAGACAGGGGGCTACGAGCAGTACTTC. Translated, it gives CASSQTGGYEQYF.

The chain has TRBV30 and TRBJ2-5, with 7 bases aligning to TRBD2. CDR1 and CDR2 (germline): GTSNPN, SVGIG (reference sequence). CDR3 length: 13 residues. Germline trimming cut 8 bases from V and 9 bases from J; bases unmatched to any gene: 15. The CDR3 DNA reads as TGTGCCCAGAACGGGGTGATGGGAGGGGCCCAGTACTTC. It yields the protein CAQNGVMGGAQYF.

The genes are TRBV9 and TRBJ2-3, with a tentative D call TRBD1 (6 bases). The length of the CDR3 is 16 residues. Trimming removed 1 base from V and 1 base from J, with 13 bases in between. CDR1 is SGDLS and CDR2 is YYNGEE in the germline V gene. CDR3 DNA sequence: TGTGCCAGCAGCGTATCGTGGGCAGGGGGCACAGATACGCAGTATTTT. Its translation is CASSVSWAGGTDTQYF.

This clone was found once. As DNA, the CDR3 is TGTGCCTGGAGTTTCGGCTCTCTCACTGAAGCTTTCTTT. Translating it yields CAWSFGSLTEAFF. This chain connects TRBV30 to TRBJ1-1; D ambiguous. The ends were cut back, 2 bases at V and 4 bases at J, with 11 bases in the middle. Germline CDR1 is GTSNPN and CDR2 is SVGIG (reference sequence). This CDR3 has 13 residues.

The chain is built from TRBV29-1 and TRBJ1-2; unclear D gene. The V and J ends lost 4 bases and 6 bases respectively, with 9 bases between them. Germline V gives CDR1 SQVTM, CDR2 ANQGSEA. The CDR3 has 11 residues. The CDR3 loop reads CSVGPRDGYTF. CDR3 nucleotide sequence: TGCAGCGTTGGGCCCCGAGATGGCTACACCTTC.

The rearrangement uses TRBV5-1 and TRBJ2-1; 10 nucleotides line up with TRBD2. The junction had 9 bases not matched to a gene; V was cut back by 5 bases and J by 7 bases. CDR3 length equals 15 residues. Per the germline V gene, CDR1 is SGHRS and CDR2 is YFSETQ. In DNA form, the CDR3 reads TGCGCCAGCAGAAATCTAGCGGGAGTTCGGAATGAGCAGTTCTTC. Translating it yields CASRNLAGVRNEQFF.

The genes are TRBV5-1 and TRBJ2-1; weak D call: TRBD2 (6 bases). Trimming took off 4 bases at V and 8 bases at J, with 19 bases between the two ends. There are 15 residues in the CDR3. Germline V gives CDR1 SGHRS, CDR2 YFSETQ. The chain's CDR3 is CASSGLERERYEQFF. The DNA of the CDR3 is TGCGCCAGCAGCGGCCTCGAACGGGAGAGGTATGAGCAGTTCTTC.

The CDR3 nucleotides read TGCGCCAGCAGCCAAGATGCGGGGGTCACTGAAGCTTTCTTT. This encodes CASSQDAGVTEAFF. V usage is TRBV4-3 and J usage is TRBJ1-1; D is perhaps TRBD1 (5 bases). CDR1 is LGHNA, CDR2 YSLEER, per germline. The CDR3 contains 14 residues. V lost 0 bases to trimming and J lost 4 bases, with 9 bases between them.

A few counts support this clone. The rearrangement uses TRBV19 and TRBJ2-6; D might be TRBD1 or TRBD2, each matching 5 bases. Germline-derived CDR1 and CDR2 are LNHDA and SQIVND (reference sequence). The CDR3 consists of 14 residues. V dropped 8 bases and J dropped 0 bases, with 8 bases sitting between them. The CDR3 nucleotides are TGTGCCAGTTCGGGGCTCTCTGGGGCCAACGTCCTGACTTTC. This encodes CASSGLSGANVLTF.

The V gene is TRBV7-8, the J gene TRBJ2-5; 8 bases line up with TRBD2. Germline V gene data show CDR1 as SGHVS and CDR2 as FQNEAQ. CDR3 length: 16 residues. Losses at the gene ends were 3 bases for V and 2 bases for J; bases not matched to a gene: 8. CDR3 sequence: CASSFGIAGLQETQYF. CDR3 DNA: TGTGCCAGCAGCTTTGGGATAGCGGGACTGCAAGAGACCCAGTACTTC.

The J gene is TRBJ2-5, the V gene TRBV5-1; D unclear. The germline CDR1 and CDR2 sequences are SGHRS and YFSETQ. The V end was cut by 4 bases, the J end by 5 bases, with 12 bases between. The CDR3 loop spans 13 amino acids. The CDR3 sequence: CASSPILGETQYF. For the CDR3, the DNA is TGCGCCAGCAGCCCAATCCTCGGGGAGACCCAGTACTTC. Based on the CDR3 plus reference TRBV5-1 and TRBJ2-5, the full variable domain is KAGVTQTPRYLIKTRGQQVTLSCSPISGHRSVSWYQQTPGQGLQFLFEYFSETQRNKGNFPGRFSGRQFSNSRSEMNVSTLELGDSALYLCASSPILGETQYFGPGTRLLVL.

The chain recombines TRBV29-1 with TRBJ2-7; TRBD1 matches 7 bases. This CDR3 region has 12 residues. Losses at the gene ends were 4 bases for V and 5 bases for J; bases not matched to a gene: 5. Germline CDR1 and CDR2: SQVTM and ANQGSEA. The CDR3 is CSVGQGVDEQYF. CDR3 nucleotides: TGCAGCGTTGGACAGGGAGTCGACGAGCAGTACTTC.

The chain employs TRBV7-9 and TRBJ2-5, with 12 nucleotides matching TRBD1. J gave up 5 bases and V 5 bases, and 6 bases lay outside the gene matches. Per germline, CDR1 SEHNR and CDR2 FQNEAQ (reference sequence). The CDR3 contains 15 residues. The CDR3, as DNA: TGTGCCAGCAGCGCCGGGACAGGGGGCAGGGAGACCCAGTACTTC. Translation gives CASSAGTGGRETQYF. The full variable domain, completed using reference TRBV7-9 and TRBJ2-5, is DTGVSQNPRHKITKRGQNVTFRCDPISEHNRLYWYRQTLGQGPEFLTYFQNEAQLEKSRLLSDRFSAERPKGSFSTLEIQRTEQGDSAMYLCASSAGTGGRETQYFGPGTRLLVL.

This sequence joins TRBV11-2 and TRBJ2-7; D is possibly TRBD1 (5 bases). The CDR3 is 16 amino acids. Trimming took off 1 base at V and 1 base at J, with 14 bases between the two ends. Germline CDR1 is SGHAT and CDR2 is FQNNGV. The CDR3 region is CASSLAGKKSSYEQYF. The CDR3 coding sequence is TGTGCCAGCAGCTTAGCAGGGAAGAAATCATCCTACGAGCAGTACTTC.

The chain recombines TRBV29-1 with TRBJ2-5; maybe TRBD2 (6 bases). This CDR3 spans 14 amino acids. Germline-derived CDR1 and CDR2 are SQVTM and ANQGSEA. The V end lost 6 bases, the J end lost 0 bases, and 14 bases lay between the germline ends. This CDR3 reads CSVAGTGDQETQYF. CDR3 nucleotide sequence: TGCAGCGTAGCCGGGACGGGGGACCAAGAGACCCAGTACTTC.

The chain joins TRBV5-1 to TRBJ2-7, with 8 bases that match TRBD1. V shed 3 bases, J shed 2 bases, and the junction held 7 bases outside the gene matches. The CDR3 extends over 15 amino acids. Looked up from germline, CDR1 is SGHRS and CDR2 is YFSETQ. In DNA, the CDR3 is TGCGCCAGCAGCTCCTCAGGGGGCCTTACCTACGAGCAGTACTTC. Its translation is CASSSSGGLTYEQYF.

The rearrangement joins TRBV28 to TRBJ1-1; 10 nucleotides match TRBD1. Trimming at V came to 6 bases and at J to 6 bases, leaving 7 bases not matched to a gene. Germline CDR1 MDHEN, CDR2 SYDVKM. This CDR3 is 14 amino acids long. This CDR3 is CASSRGQGLAEAFF. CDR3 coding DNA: TGTGCCAGCAGCAGGGGACAGGGGCTGGCTGAAGCTTTCTTT.

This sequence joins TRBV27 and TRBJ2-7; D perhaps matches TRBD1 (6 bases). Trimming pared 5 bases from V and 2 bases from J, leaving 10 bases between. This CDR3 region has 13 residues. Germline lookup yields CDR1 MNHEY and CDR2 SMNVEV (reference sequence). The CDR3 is CASSQGLAYEQYF. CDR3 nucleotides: TGTGCCAGCAGTCAGGGGCTCGCCTACGAGCAGTACTTC.

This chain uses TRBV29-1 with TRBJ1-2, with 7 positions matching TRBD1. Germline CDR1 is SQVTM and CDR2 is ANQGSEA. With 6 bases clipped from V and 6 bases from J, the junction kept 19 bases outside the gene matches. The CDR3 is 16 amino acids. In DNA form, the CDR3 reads TGCAGCGTCGTAGATCCTAGACAGGGCCCAGGGGATGGCTACACCTTC. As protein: CSVVDPRQGPGDGYTF.

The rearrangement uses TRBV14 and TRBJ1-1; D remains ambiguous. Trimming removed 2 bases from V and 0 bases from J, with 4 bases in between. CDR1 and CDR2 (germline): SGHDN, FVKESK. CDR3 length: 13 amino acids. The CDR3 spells CASSQTLNTEAFF. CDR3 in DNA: TGTGCCAGCAGCCAAACACTGAACACTGAAGCTTTCTTT. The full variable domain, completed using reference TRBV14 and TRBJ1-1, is EAGVTQFPSHSVIEKGQTVTLRCDPISGHDNLYWYRRVMGKEIKFLLHFVKESKQDESGMPNNRFLAERTGGTYSTLKVQPAELEDSGVYFCASSQTLNTEAFFGQGTRLTVV.

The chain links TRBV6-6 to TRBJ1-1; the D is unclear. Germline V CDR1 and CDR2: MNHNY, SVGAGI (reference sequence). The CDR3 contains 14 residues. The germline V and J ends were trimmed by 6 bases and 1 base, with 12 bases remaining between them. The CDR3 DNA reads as TGTGCCAGCAGGCCCGGATCCGCGAACACTGAAGCTTTCTTT. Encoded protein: CASRPGSANTEAFF.

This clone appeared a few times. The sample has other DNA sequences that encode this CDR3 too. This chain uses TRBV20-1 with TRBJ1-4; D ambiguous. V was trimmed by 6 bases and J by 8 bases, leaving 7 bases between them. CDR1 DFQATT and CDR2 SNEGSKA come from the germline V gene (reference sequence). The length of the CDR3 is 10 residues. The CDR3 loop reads CSALGEKLFF. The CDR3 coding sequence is TGCAGTGCACTTGGGGAAAAACTGTTTTTT.

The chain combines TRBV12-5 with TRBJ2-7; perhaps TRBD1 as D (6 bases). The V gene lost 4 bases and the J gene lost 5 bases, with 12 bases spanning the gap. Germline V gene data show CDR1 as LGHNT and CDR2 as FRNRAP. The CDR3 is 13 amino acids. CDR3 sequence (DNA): TGTGCTAGTGGTTCGAACAGGGATCACGAGCAGTACTTC. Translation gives CASGSNRDHEQYF.

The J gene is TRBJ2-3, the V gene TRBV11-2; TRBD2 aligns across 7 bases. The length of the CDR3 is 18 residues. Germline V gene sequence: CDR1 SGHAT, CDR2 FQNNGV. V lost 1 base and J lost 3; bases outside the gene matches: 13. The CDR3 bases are TGTGCCAGCAGCTTAGGGCGGGGAGCGGGACGTCGGACAGATACGCAGTATTTT. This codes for CASSLGRGAGRRTDTQYF. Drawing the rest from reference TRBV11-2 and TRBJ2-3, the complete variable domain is EAGVAQSPRYKIIEKRQSVAFWCNPISGHATLYWYQQILGQGPKLLIQFQNNGVVDDSQLPKDRFSAERLKGVDSTLKIQPAKLEDSAVYLCASSLGRGAGRRTDTQYFGPGTRLTVL.

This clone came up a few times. CDR3 coding DNA: TGTGCCAGCAGCTCGGGAGCCTGGACTAGGGGAAGCACAGATACGCAGTATTTT. Protein product: CASSSGAWTRGSTDTQYF. The chain joins TRBV11-2 to TRBJ2-3; 7 nucleotides match TRBD2. Losses at the gene ends were 4 bases for V and 0 bases for J; bases not matched to a gene: 13. Germline assignment: CDR1 SGHAT and CDR2 FQNNGV. The CDR3 is made up of 18 amino acids.